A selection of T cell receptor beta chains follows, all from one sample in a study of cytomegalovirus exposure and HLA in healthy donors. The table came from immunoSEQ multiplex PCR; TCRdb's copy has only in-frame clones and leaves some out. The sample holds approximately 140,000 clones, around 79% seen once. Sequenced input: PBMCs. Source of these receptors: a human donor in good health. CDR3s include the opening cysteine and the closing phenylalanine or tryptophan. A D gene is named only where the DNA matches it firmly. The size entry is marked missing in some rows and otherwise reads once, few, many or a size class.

TGTGCCAGTAGCCCGGGGGTGGCACGGGATACGCAGTATTTT	CASSPGVARDTQYF	TRBV19	TRBJ2-3	14	.	.
TGTGCCAGTAGTATGTGGGGGGAAGGGCAGCCCCAGCATTTT	CASSMWGEGQPQHF	TRBV19	TRBJ1-5	14	.	.
TGTGCCAGCAGTGAAGCTCCAGGTCTGGCTGGGGCCAACGTCCTGACTTTC	CASSEAPGLAGANVLTF	TRBV6-1	TRBJ2-6	17	.	.
TGTGCCAGCAGCTTAGAACGAGCCTTCGGTGAGCAGTTCTTC	CASSLERAFGEQFF	TRBV7-8	TRBJ2-1	14	.	.
TGTGCCGTTAGCGGTTACAATGAGCAGTTCTTC	CAVSGYNEQFF	TRBV6-1	TRBJ2-1	11	.	.
TGTGCCAGCAGTCAAAGGACAGGACTTAACTATGGCTACACCTTC	CASSQRTGLNYGYTF	TRBV6-5	TRBJ1-2	15	.	TRBD1
TGTGCCAGTATAAGCGAGGTCTACAATGAGCAGTTCTTC	CASISEVYNEQFF	TRBV19	TRBJ2-1	13	few	.
TGCAGCGTTGAAGTCCAGACAAGACCCTACGAGCAGTACTTC	CSVEVQTRPYEQYF	TRBV29-1	TRBJ2-7	14	.	.
TGTGCCAGCAGTTGGGGGACAGGCGGGGTCGGGGAGCTGTTTTTT	CASSWGTGGVGELFF	TRBV27	TRBJ2-2	15	once	TRBD1
TGTGCCAGCAGCTTGGAGGTCCGGAGCTACGAGCAGTACTTC	CASSLEVRSYEQYF	TRBV5-5	TRBJ2-7	14	few	.
TGTGCCTGGAGTTTCCGTGGTAGCGGGGCTGCTAGCACAGATACGCAGTATTTT	CAWSFRGSGAASTDTQYF	TRBV30	TRBJ2-3	18	once	TRBD2
TGTGCCAGCAGTTTAGAGGTCAATGAAAAACTGTTTTTT	CASSLEVNEKLFF	TRBV27	TRBJ1-4	13	.	.
TGTGCCAGCAGCTTGTCCACAGCGGGGGCTTATTCGAGCAATCAGCCCCAGCATTTT	CASSLSTAGAYSSNQPQHF	TRBV7-9	TRBJ1-5	19	.	.
TGTGCCAGCAGTCCCTATGTCGGGACAGTACAAGAGACCCAGTACTTC	CASSPYVGTVQETQYF	TRBV27	TRBJ2-5	16	.	TRBD1
TGCGCCAGCAGCTTGGATCCGACTCCCTCGGGCTACACCTTC	CASSLDPTPSGYTF	TRBV5-1	TRBJ1-2	14	.	.
TGCGCCAGCAGCTTGGTTGCGGGGGGGCGGGATACGCAGTATTTT	CASSLVAGGRDTQYF	TRBV5-1	TRBJ2-3	15	.	TRBD2
TGTGCCAGCAGCATGGACAGACCCCCCGGGGAGTATGGCTACACCTTC	CASSMDRPPGEYGYTF	TRBV7-9	TRBJ1-2	16	.	.
TGTGCCTGGAGGCCGGGACTCCAACGGCAAGCTTTCTTT	CAWRPGLQRQAFF	TRBV30	TRBJ1-1	13	.	.
TGTGCCAGCAGCGATCGGGACTCCTACAATGAGCAGTTCTTC	CASSDRDSYNEQFF	TRBV14	TRBJ2-1	14	.	.
TGTGCCAGTAGTACGGGACAGGGGACGTTGTCTGGCTACACCTTC	CASSTGQGTLSGYTF	TRBV19	TRBJ1-2	15	.	TRBD1
TGTGCCAGCAGCCCCCCCTTCCGGGACAGGGAGGACACCGGGGAGCTGTTTTTT	CASSPPFRDREDTGELFF	TRBV9	TRBJ2-2	18	.	TRBD1
TGTGCCAGCAGGCGAGCCGTCAACGGGGAGCTGTTTTTT	CASRRAVNGELFF	TRBV28	TRBJ2-2	13	.	.
TGTGCCACCAGCAGAGTGAGGGTAGGGGGCGGGACTGAAGCTTTCTTT	CATSRVRVGGGTEAFF	TRBV15	TRBJ1-1	16	.	TRBD1
TGTGCCAGCAGCGTACAACTCATGGGGGCTCGTGGCTACACCTTC	CASSVQLMGARGYTF	TRBV5-6	TRBJ1-2	15	few	.
TGCGCCAGCAGCCAAGATAGCGGGAGGGCCTGTGAGCAGTTCTTC	CASSQDSGRACEQFF	TRBV4-3	TRBJ2-1	15	.	TRBD2
TGTGCCAGCAGTGGCCGACATATCGACGGCTACCCCTTC	CASSGRHIDGYPF	TRBV6-5	TRBJ1-2	13	.	.
TGTGCCACCAGCGGCGGGACTAGTTACAATGAGCAGTTCTTC	CATSGGTSYNEQFF	TRBV15	TRBJ2-1	14	.	TRBD2
TGTGCCAGCAGCGAGGCCGCGTACGAGCAGTACTTC	CASSEAAYEQYF	TRBV7-9	TRBJ2-7	12	.	.
TGTGCCAGCAGCTTAGATACTAGCGGGCTCTCCCGAACAGATACGCAGTATTTT	CASSLDTSGLSRTDTQYF	TRBV7-2	TRBJ2-3	18	.	TRBD2
TGTGCTAGCATTAGTGTCGGACTAGCGGACAATGAGCAGTTCTTC	CASISVGLADNEQFF	TRBV5-6	TRBJ2-1	15	.	TRBD2
TGTGCCAGCAGCTTAGGACATTATAGCAATCAGCCCCAGCATTTT	CASSLGHYSNQPQHF	TRBV7-2	TRBJ1-5	15	.	.
TGTGCCAGCAGCGCAGACAGGGACGGCACTGAAGCTTTCTTT	CASSADRDGTEAFF	TRBV4-2	TRBJ1-1	14	.	TRBD1
TGTGCCAGCAGTTTCTGGACAGGGAGCTCTGGAAACACCATATATTTT	CASSFWTGSSGNTIYF	TRBV28	TRBJ1-3	16	.	TRBD1
TGTGCCAGCAGTTACAGCCCGGCGGACACTGAAGCTTTCTTT	CASSYSPADTEAFF	TRBV6-5	TRBJ1-1	14	.	.
TGTGCCAGCAGTTACTTCCTGGACAGCTACAATGAGCAGTTCTTC	CASSYFLDSYNEQFF	TRBV6-5	TRBJ2-1	15	few	.
TGTGCCAGTAGTATTCCCCTTCTGGGGCAGGGGGCTCGCAATGAGCAGTTCTTC	CASSIPLLGQGARNEQFF	TRBV19	TRBJ2-1	18	.	TRBD1
TGTGCCAGCAGCCCCGAAAATTACAGGGGGTCGGTGGGCTACACCTTC	CASSPENYRGSVGYTF	TRBV7-2	TRBJ1-2	16	few	TRBD1